The next 29 T cell receptor beta chains were all read from a single sample in a study of control samples from healthy donors and cancer patients (dated by TCRdb to 2018 to 2020). Libraries were constructed by the immunoSEQ multiplex PCR assay. Not all clones reach the TCRdb copy of this immuneACCESS table, which keeps in-frame sequences only. Checked studies attribute under half of the gap to unresolved V genes and leave the rest unexplained. Across this sample there are approximately 150,000 clones, with roughly 92% seen only once. Roughly 1.3% of the sample goes to the ten largest clones. The sequencing sample was made of blood. These TCRs come from a young woman in good health.

The chain carries TRBV28 and TRBJ1-1; 7 positions agree with TRBD1. The V gene's germline CDR1 is MDHEN and CDR2 SYDVKM. CDR3 size: 11 residues. V trimming: 3 bases; J trimming: 8 bases; junction bases outside the gene matches: 0. CDR3 amino acids: CASSLTGEAFF. The DNA for the CDR3 is TGTGCCAGCAGTTTGACAGGGGAAGCTTTCTTT.

The chain uses TRBV7-6 and TRBJ2-7; 8 nucleotides align to TRBD1. Per the germline V gene, CDR1 is SGHVS and CDR2 is FNYEAQ. Trimming took 1 base from V and 5 from J; bases not matched to a gene: 7. The length of the CDR3 is 15 residues. The CDR3: CASSLGRQGSHEQYF. CDR3 coding DNA: TGTGCCAGCAGCTTAGGTAGACAGGGGTCCCACGAGCAGTACTTC.

The rearrangement joins TRBV6-4 to TRBJ2-3, with 10 positions matching TRBD1. CDR1 is MRHNA and CDR2 is SNTAGT in the germline V gene. After removal of 4 bases from V and 0 bases from J, the junction contained 7 bases not matched to a gene. This CDR3 contains 17 residues. CDR3 loop: CASSGPGQGLSTDTQYF. In DNA form, the CDR3 reads TGTGCCAGCAGTGGTCCGGGACAGGGGTTGAGCACAGATACGCAGTATTTT.

This chain links TRBV5-3 with TRBJ1-3; 9 bases map to TRBD1. TRBV5-3 is labeled an ORF, and its function is uncertain. There are 18 residues in the CDR3. V was pared by 3 bases and J by 3 bases, with 13 bases of the junction left unmatched. The CDR3 sequence: CARSYPGTGCKCGNTIYF. The CDR3 nucleotides are TGTGCCAGAAGCTACCCCGGGACAGGGTGTAAGTGTGGAAACACCATATATTTT.

This clone has just a few counts. The chain employs TRBV11-2 and TRBJ1-2, with no clear D. Germline V gives CDR1 SGHAT, CDR2 FQNNGV. The CDR3 sequence is 14 residues long. V was pared by 1 base and J by 1 base, with 7 bases between. The CDR3 spells CASSLGSNNYGYTF. The CDR3 DNA follows: TGTGCCAGCAGCTTAGGTTCAAATAACTATGGCTACACCTTC.

DNA of the CDR3: TGTGCCAGCAGCTTAGGACTAGGCACCGGGGAGCTGTTTTTT. It specifies CASSLGLGTGELFF. The chain is built from TRBV11-1 and TRBJ2-2, with a weak D call TRBD2 (6 bases). The CDR3 has 14 residues. CDR1 and CDR2 (germline): SGHAT, FQDESV (reference sequence). Deletions cut 1 base from V and 4 bases from J, with 7 bases between.

The chain couples TRBV7-9 to TRBJ1-5; no clear D gene. The V end was cut by 1 base, the J end by 4 bases, with 11 bases between. The CDR3 has 15 amino acids. Germline loops: CDR1 SEHNR, CDR2 FQNEAQ (reference sequence). For the CDR3, the DNA is TGTGCCAGCAGCTTAGATGGAAGGGAAAATCAGCCCCAGCATTTT. This sequence encodes CASSLDGRENQPQHF.

This chain connects TRBV5-8 to TRBJ1-5; a possible D gene is TRBD1 (6 bases). V lost 4 bases to trimming and J lost 7 bases, with 15 bases between them. Germline assignment: CDR1 SGHTS and CDR2 YDEGEE. The CDR3 runs 14 residues. The CDR3 coding sequence is TGTGCCAGCAGCCTAACAGGGTCGGGGCAGCCCCAGCATTTT. It translates to CASSLTGSGQPQHF.

The J gene is TRBJ1-1, the V gene TRBV5-1; D gene unclear. Between the trimmed V and J ends, which lost 6 bases and 6 bases, there was a span of 9 bases. The germline gives CDR1 SGHRS, CDR2 YFSETQ. This CDR3 has 11 amino acids. The CDR3 DNA is TGCGCCAGCAAAGAGGGTCCTGAAGCTTTCTTT. Residues: CASKEGPEAFF. Full variable domain (outside the CDR3, taken from reference TRBV5-1 and TRBJ1-1): KAGVTQTPRYLIKTRGQQVTLSCSPISGHRSVSWYQQTPGQGLQFLFEYFSETQRNKGNFPGRFSGRQFSNSRSEMNVSTLELGDSALYLCASKEGPEAFFGQGTRLTVV.

This chain links TRBV2 with TRBJ1-5; no reliable D call. The CDR3 contains 13 residues. The germline CDR1 and CDR2 sequences are SNHLY and FYNNEI. V shed 7 bases and J shed 8 bases, with 15 bases lying between them. The CDR3 DNA sequence: TGTGCCAGCACCCCAATGGCCCTAGAGCCCCAGCATTTT. This codes for CASTPMALEPQHF.

The chain recombines TRBV13 with TRBJ2-5, with D maybe TRBD1 (5 bases). Trimming pared 1 base from V and 2 bases from J, leaving 8 bases between. The germline V gene has CDR1 PRHDT and CDR2 FYEKMQ (reference sequence). There are 14 residues in the CDR3. The CDR3 reads CASSLEDSQETQYF. The CDR3 DNA reads TGTGCCAGCAGCTTAGAAGACAGTCAAGAGACCCAGTACTTC.

The chain is built from TRBV27 and TRBJ2-7; weak D call: TRBD2 (7 bases). The CDR3 runs 15 residues. Germline V gene data show CDR1 as MNHEY and CDR2 as SMNVEV (reference sequence). Trimming stripped 0 bases from V and 5 bases from J, with 14 bases between. This chain's CDR3 is CASSLSLGGPDEQYF. The CDR3 DNA reads TGTGCCAGCAGTTTATCGCTCGGGGGGCCCGACGAGCAGTACTTC.

The chain has TRBV7-2 and TRBJ2-7, with D perhaps TRBD1 (5 bases). Trimming left V 7 bases short and J 0 bases short, with 16 bases between. Germline lookup yields CDR1 SGHTA and CDR2 FQGNSA. The CDR3 contains 15 residues. The CDR3 spells CASKFDRIDSYEQYF. As DNA, the CDR3 is TGTGCCAGCAAGTTTGACAGAATAGACTCCTACGAGCAGTACTTC.

This chain uses TRBV9 with TRBJ1-1; D unclear. The CDR3 length is 16 residues. V gave up 0 bases and J gave up 1 base, with 13 bases separating them. The germline CDR1 and CDR2 sequences are SGDLS and YYNGEE. CDR3 sequence (DNA): TGTGCCAGCAGCGTAGACGTAAGGTTTTCGAACACTGAAGCTTTCTTT. Translating it yields CASSVDVRFSNTEAFF. The whole variable domain, filled in from reference TRBV9 and TRBJ1-1, reads DSGVTQTPKHLITATGQRVTLRCSPRSGDLSVYWYQQSLDQGLQFLIQYYNGEERAKGNILERFSAQQFPDLHSELNLSSLELGDSALYFCASSVDVRFSNTEAFFGQGTRLTVV.

This clone was seen a single time. The V gene is TRBV6-6, the J gene TRBJ1-2, with D maybe TRBD1 (5 bases). The CDR3 is 15 residues long. From germline, CDR1 is MNHNY and CDR2 SVGAGI (reference sequence). With 0 bases removed from V and 4 bases from J, the gap between germline ends came to 12 bases. In DNA form, the CDR3 reads TGTGCCAGCAGTTACTCGACAGCTATCTCCTATGGCTACACCTTC. Translation: CASSYSTAISYGYTF.

The chain is built from TRBV19 and TRBJ1-5; 9 bases match TRBD1. Germline trimming cut 6 bases from V and 4 bases from J; bases unmatched to any gene: 1. The germline V gene has CDR1 LNHDA and CDR2 SQIVND (reference sequence). This CDR3 comprises 13 residues. The CDR3 sequence: CASRDRGNQPQHF. CDR3 coding DNA: TGTGCCAGTAGGGACAGGGGAAATCAGCCCCAGCATTTT.

The chain employs TRBV12-3 or TRBV12-4 and TRBJ2-1; 7 bases map to TRBD2. V lost 5 bases to trimming and J lost 6 bases; unmatched junction nucleotides: 4. CDR3 length equals 13 residues. CDR3 sequence reads: CASSLRTSNEQFF. Here the CDR3 DNA reads TGTGCCAGCAGTCTAAGGACTAGCAATGAGCAGTTCTTC.

The count of this clone is one. V and J are TRBV11-3 and TRBJ2-7; tentative D call: TRBD2 (7 bases). V was trimmed by 7 bases and J by 3 bases, leaving 16 bases between them. CDR1 SGHNT and CDR2 YENEEA come from the germline V gene. The CDR3 consists of 14 residues. CDR3 DNA sequence: TGTGCCAGCAACATGGGGGGGCATCACTACGAGCAGTACTTC. Residues: CASNMGGHHYEQYF.

About this clone: Other DNA variants within this sample encode the same CDR3. The chain recombines TRBV5-1 with TRBJ2-7; D not certain. Per the germline V gene, CDR1 is SGHRS and CDR2 is YFSETQ. The CDR3 length is 11 residues. V shed 3 bases and J shed 0 bases, with 1 base lying between them. The CDR3 region has the DNA TGCGCCAGCAGCTCCTCCTACGAGCAGTACTTC. Translation gives CASSSSYEQYF.

V is TRBV19 and J is TRBJ1-2; 7 bases map to TRBD1. CDR3 size: 14 residues. J lost 0 bases, V lost 5 bases, and 3 bases had no gene match. The germline V gene encodes CDR1 LNHDA and CDR2 SQIVND (reference sequence). CDR3 nucleotide sequence: TGTGCCAGTAGTGCGGGACAGACTAACTATGGCTACACCTTC. As protein: CASSAGQTNYGYTF.

The CDR3 DNA reads as TGTGCCAGCAGCAGGGGACAGGGGTTATCCTACGAGCAGTACTTC. Amino acid sequence: CASSRGQGLSYEQYF. The V and J genes are TRBV6-5 and TRBJ2-7; 10 bases are a match to TRBD1. V shed 6 bases and J 1 base; nucleotides not matched to a gene: 6. This CDR3 has 15 amino acids. CDR1 is MNHEY and CDR2 is SVGAGI in the germline V gene.

For the CDR3, the DNA is TGTGCCAGCAGCCAGAAGGGGGTCGGAGATACGCAGTATTTT. Its protein product is CASSQKGVGDTQYF. This rearrangement joins TRBV16 to TRBJ2-3; D might be TRBD1 (6 bases). This CDR3 contains 14 residues. Trimming cost V 3 bases and J 5 bases, with 12 bases left between them. The germline V gene encodes CDR1 KGHSY and CDR2 FQNENV. The complete variable domain, with remaining parts taken from reference TRBV16 and TRBJ2-3, reads GEEVAQTPKHLVRGEGQKAKLYCAPIKGHSYVFWYQQVLKNEFKFLISFQNENVFDETGMPKERFSAKCLPNSPCSLEIQATKLEDSAVYFCASSQKGVGDTQYFGPGTRLTVL.

V and J are TRBV27 and TRBJ1-6; D gene ambiguous. The CDR3 is 18 residues long. Looked up from germline, CDR1 is MNHEY and CDR2 is SMNVEV (reference sequence). Trimming removed 3 bases at V and 2 bases at J, with 17 bases between. The CDR3 region has the DNA TGTGCCAGCAGTTTCATCCGGGGTCCTTTGGCCTATAATTCACCCCTCCACTTT. It codes for CASSFIRGPLAYNSPLHF.

The chain uses TRBV2 and TRBJ1-1; D may be TRBD1 (5 bases). From germline, CDR1 is SNHLY and CDR2 FYNNEI. The CDR3 sequence is 15 residues long. V was clipped by 5 bases and J by 1 base, with 14 bases between them. CDR3 nucleotides: TGTGCCAGCAGTAGCTTCGGGACCGAGAACACTGAAGCTTTCTTT. Its translation is CASSSFGTENTEAFF.

The genes are TRBV4-2 and TRBJ2-2; D gene uncertain. The length of the CDR3 is 15 residues. Trimming removed 4 bases at V and 3 bases at J, with 12 bases between. Germline V gene lookup returns CDR1 LGHNA and CDR2 YNFKEQ. DNA for the CDR3: TGTGCCAGCAGCCTGATGGGTGGGGACACCGGGGAGCTGTTTTTT. Residues: CASSLMGGDTGELFF.

The chain recombines TRBV10-3 with TRBJ2-6; D may be TRBD1 (7 bases). Trimming stripped 10 bases from V and 2 bases from J, with 21 bases between. Germline assignment: CDR1 ENHRY and CDR2 SYGVKD. The CDR3 consists of 17 residues. The CDR3 bases are TGTGCCACATTGGGCGGCAGGGGGGACCCTGGGGCCAACGTCCTGACTTTC. Translated, it gives CATLGGRGDPGANVLTF.

The chain carries TRBV9 and TRBJ2-3; D unresolved. The V end was cut by 0 bases, the J end by 2 bases, with 7 bases between. CDR3 length: 14 residues. Per germline, CDR1 SGDLS and CDR2 YYNGEE. The CDR3 DNA sequence: TGTGCCAGCAGCGTAGAGAGCGCCACAGATACGCAGTATTTT. It translates to CASSVESATDTQYF. Combining the CDR3 with reference TRBV9 and TRBJ2-3 gives the whole variable domain DSGVTQTPKHLITATGQRVTLRCSPRSGDLSVYWYQQSLDQGLQFLIQYYNGEERAKGNILERFSAQQFPDLHSELNLSSLELGDSALYFCASSVESATDTQYFGPGTRLTVL.

This chain links TRBV28 with TRBJ1-1, with D hard to call. Germline CDR1 MDHEN, CDR2 SYDVKM. CDR3 length equals 12 residues. The ends were cut back, 4 bases at V and 9 bases at J, with 12 bases in the middle. CDR3 region: CASSSWGGKAFF. The CDR3 nucleotides are TGTGCCAGCAGTTCTTGGGGTGGGAAAGCTTTCTTT.

The chain is built from TRBV4-2 and TRBJ2-7, with D unclear. CDR1 LGHNA and CDR2 YNFKEQ come from the germline V gene. The CDR3 extends over 12 amino acids. Trimming removed 0 bases at V and 3 bases at J, with 3 bases between. Written as DNA, the CDR3 is TGTGCCAGCAGCCAAGACAACTACGAGCAGTACTTC. Translation: CASSQDNYEQYF.